These T cell receptor beta chains were read from a single sample in a study of blood T cell repertoires in COVID-19. TCRdb's table, derived via immunoSEQ multiplex PCR, lists solely in-frame clones and lacks some. Altogether 50,000 to 60,000 clones are present, around 81% being singletons, with the ten largest covering 6.9%. Sequencing was done on a sample of peripheral blood. The receptors were sampled from a man between 65 and 85 years old with active COVID-19. Both conserved end residues are part of each CDR3.

v_call cdr3_aa
TRBV4-1 CASSQSGTGTDTQYF
TRBV15 CATRDTTNVGYTF
TRBV25-1 CASSERGTGTGNTIYF
TRBV28 CASSPGLAGVEQFF
TRBV11-2 CASSKKDGLLNGYTF
TRBV10-3 CAISESGTAYEQYF
TRBV9 CASSETGGTEAFF
TRBV7-2 CASSPGGTANYGYTF
TRBV5-3 CARSLGTGNEQYF
TRBV10-3 CAIISGINTGELFF
TRBV6-2/TRBV6-3 CASSYPPDRVGYEQYF
TRBV5-1 CASSLWDRSTDTQYF
TRBV29-1 CSVKQGSYNEQFF
TRBV5-4 CASSLEYGNTGELFF
TRBV6-5 CASSFRGPGNTIYF
TRBV7-2 CASSLEGVAGTTDTQYF
TRBV28 CASRGRTGGEQYF
TRBV5-1 CASSKGDFDYGYTF
TRBV14 CASSLDYKQFF
TRBV5-1 CASSLRQGDLSPLHF
TRBV19 CASSIRVNTEAFF
TRBV11-1 CASSSLRGPYNEQFF
TRBV6-2/TRBV6-3 CASSYSSRDTYEQYF
TRBV27 CVMDTVVQGGCGGGNTIYF
TRBV3-1/TRBV3-2 CASSQARRQPAGTEAFF
TRBV7-2 CASSLVAGGMFSPLHF
TRBV6-5 CASSYSGRFFTF
TRBV19 CASSTHRRGYSNQPQHF
TRBV10-1 CASRQGHGYEQYF
TRBV6-5 CASTTGYNQPQHF
TRBV5-1 CASRRSSQRETQYF
TRBV14 CASSSARTVGYTF
TRBV28 CASSTRDRVSYGYTF
TRBV7-9 CASSLGTGTFSNQPQHF
TRBV28 CASRPQQGDYTEAFF
TRBV19 CASSIGGNRGSYEQYF
TRBV19 CASSMVQGRGYEQYF
TRBV27 CASRPLRGLSTDTQYF
TRBV4-2 CASCSTTGANSPLHF
TRBV5-6 CASSSARGELFF
TRBV10-1 CASTTGTGSRNEQFF
TRBV6-5 CASRQPRGISYEQYF
TRBV5-6 CASSYGTGGKETQYF
TRBV5-1 CASSLELTGIDGYTF
TRBV19 CASTATVYEPDTDTQYF
TRBV19 CASSIPQGAGVGEQFF
TRBV3-1/TRBV3-2 CASSQDRLAGHTDTQYF
TRBV7-2 CASSLSGGPATNEKLFF
TRBV7-9 CASSHGQGALDEQFF
TRBV4-1 CASSQGVVRGAPYGYTF
TRBV11-2 CASSPGTGLTDTQYF
TRBV9 CASSVGTGGYNEQFF